The count of the clone carrying this T cell receptor (beta chain) is one. What it binds is unknown. The sample originates from a study of shared clonotypes between healthy human individuals. Study results and limitations: The study's rarefaction showed incomplete sorted-subset sequencing despite large depth. Non-shared clonotypes displayed generation probabilities falling below those of clonotypes present in all four donors.

V shed 4 bases, J shed 5 bases, and the junction held 5 bases outside the gene matches. Germline V gene lookup returns CDR1 WSHSY and CDR2 SAAADI. There are 14 residues in the CDR3. Produced via immunoSEQ multiplex PCR; TCRdb's table is partial and in-frame only. This table has 1.5 million to 2.5 million clones, roughly 95% appearing once. Naive CD8 populations comprised CD45RO-negative cells positively selected for CCR7, excluding terminally differentiated effector memory CD45RA+ cells. The origin of this receptor is a man younger than 35 in good health. The sequencing sample was made of naive CD8+ T cells sorted from blood. The chain links TRBV10-2 to TRBJ2-3; 8 nucleotides match TRBD1. CDR3 coding DNA: TGCGCCAGCAGTGGGGGACAGGACAGAGATACGCAGTATTTT. This gives the protein CASSGGQDRDTQYF.